This T cell receptor beta chain was identified during a study of T cells in Graves' hyperthyroidism and ophthalmopathy. Notes on the study in general: Peripheral blood also featured most of the thyroid clonotypes expanded above 0.001.

This clonotype was seen repeatedly, ten times or more. Its target is unknown. The investigators amplified TCR beta CDR3 regions from RNA transcripts. Researchers ran a first-round RT-PCR on the TCR CDR3 using the HTBI primer set. TCRdb re-analysed the multiplex PCR reads in MiXCR, keeping a single row per CDR3 protein. The sample includes about 690,000 distinct CDR3 sequences, about 18% of them seen just once. Material: blood. The receptor was derived from a man aged 45-65 years with Graves' hyperthyroidism.

Written as DNA, the CDR3 is TGTGCCAGCAGTTTTGTCGGGCCCTCGGGGTTTCAGCCCCAGCATTTT. This translates into CASSFVGPSGFQPQHF. This sequence joins TRBV27 and TRBJ1-5, with unresolved D. Germline values: CDR1 MNHEY, CDR2 SMNVEV (reference sequence). V was shortened by 3 bases and J by 6 bases, with 18 bases between the two germline ends. The CDR3 runs to 16 residues.